The 31 T cell receptor beta chains listed next were all sequenced from one sample in a study of blood T cell repertoires in COVID-19. TCRdb's copy holds only in-frame clones and misses some; the assay was immunoSEQ multiplex PCR. The table has about 340,000 clones, more than 75% seen once. The sample was peripheral blood. Source of these receptors: a woman aged 50 to 65 with COVID-19, enrolled during active disease.

This chain links TRBV9 with TRBJ1-4, with a tentative D call TRBD1 (6 bases). Germline V gene lookup returns CDR1 SGDLS and CDR2 YYNGEE. V dropped 6 bases and J dropped 3 bases, with 15 bases sitting between them. The CDR3 runs 15 residues. The CDR3 here is CASNQAGGPNEKLFF. In nucleotides, the CDR3 is TGTGCCAGCAACCAGGCGGGGGGCCCTAATGAAAAACTGTTTTTT. The variable domain in full, with the rest retrieved from reference TRBV9 and TRBJ1-4, is DSGVTQTPKHLITATGQRVTLRCSPRSGDLSVYWYQQSLDQGLQFLIQYYNGEERAKGNILERFSAQQFPDLHSELNLSSLELGDSALYFCASNQAGGPNEKLFFGSGTQLSVL.

This chain joins TRBV28 and TRBJ1-2; the match to TRBD1 covers 8 bases. Trimming at V came to 5 bases and at J to 8 bases, leaving 1 base not matched to a gene. Per germline, CDR1 MDHEN and CDR2 SYDVKM. CDR3 length equals 11 residues. The CDR3 sequence is CASSDRGGYTF. In DNA, the CDR3 is TGTGCCAGCAGTGACAGGGGAGGCTACACCTTC.

The V and J genes are TRBV6-5 and TRBJ1-1; D gene uncertain. The CDR3 covers 14 residues. Germline CDR1 is MNHEY and CDR2 is SVGAGI. Trimming removed 2 bases at V and 4 bases at J, with 11 bases between. This CDR3 is CASSYGQTPTEAFF. In nucleotides, the CDR3 is TGTGCCAGCAGTTACGGCCAAACGCCCACTGAAGCTTTCTTT.

The chain recombines TRBV7-9 with TRBJ2-7, with 10 nucleotides matching TRBD2. Germline loops: CDR1 SEHNR, CDR2 FQNEAQ (reference sequence). This CDR3 has 14 residues. V shed 5 bases and J 7 bases; nucleotides not matched to a gene: 8. The CDR3 is CASSPRASGSEQYF. The CDR3 DNA is TGTGCCAGCAGCCCGCGGGCTAGCGGGAGTGAGCAGTACTTC.

The chain couples TRBV28 to TRBJ2-5, with 12 bases aligning to TRBD2. The germline V gene encodes CDR1 MDHEN and CDR2 SYDVKM. With V trimmed by 7 bases and J by 2 bases, 20 bases remained unmatched. CDR3 length: 20 amino acids. CDR3 residues: CASTSIRILAGGGSQETQYF. In DNA, the CDR3 is TGTGCCAGCACCAGTATCCGGATACTAGCGGGAGGCGGAAGTCAAGAGACCCAGTACTTC. Variable domain in full (rest from reference TRBV28 and TRBJ2-5): DVKVTQSSRYLVKRTGEKVFLECVQDMDHENMFWYRQDPGLGLRLIYFSYDVKMKEKGDIPEGYSVSREKKERFSLILESASTNQTSMYLCASTSIRILAGGGSQETQYFGPGTRLLVL.

V is TRBV19 and J is TRBJ1-1; TRBD1 matches 7 bases. The germline gives CDR1 LNHDA, CDR2 SQIVND (reference sequence). The ends lost 6 bases at V and 2 bases at J; junction bases unmatched: 6. The CDR3 is 14 amino acids. The CDR3, as DNA: TGTGCCAGTAGCCCGACAGGGTTTAACACTGAAGCTTTCTTT. It is translated as CASSPTGFNTEAFF.

J is TRBJ2-7 and V is TRBV19; 7 positions match TRBD1. CDR1 and CDR2 from the germline V gene are LNHDA and SQIVND (reference sequence). Germline trimming cut 9 bases from V and 5 bases from J; bases unmatched to any gene: 10. This CDR3 comprises 13 residues. The CDR3 coding sequence is TGTGCCAGCCAAATGGGACAGATAAACGAGCAGTACTTC. Its protein is CASQMGQINEQYF.

This clone has only a few counts. The V call is TRBV30, the J call TRBJ1-3, with unresolved D. Germline CDR1 GTSNPN, CDR2 SVGIG (reference sequence). The CDR3 covers 14 residues. V lost 5 bases and J lost 0, with 11 bases in between. CDR3 sequence (DNA): TGTGCCTGGTGGGCAGCCTTCTCTGGAAACACCATATATTTT. It yields the protein CAWWAAFSGNTIYF.

The rearrangement uses TRBV14 and TRBJ1-1; a possible D gene is TRBD1 (6 bases). The ends were cut back, 0 bases at V and 6 bases at J, with 20 bases in the middle. The CDR3 has 17 amino acids. The germline CDR1 and CDR2 sequences are SGHDN and FVKESK. CDR3 nucleotides: TGTGCCAGCAGCCAAGAGAACCGGGGCGCCGGGGGGCCTGAAGCTTTCTTT. As protein: CASSQENRGAGGPEAFF.

The chain couples TRBV28 to TRBJ2-7; TRBD1 agrees at 7 bases. CDR1 and CDR2 from the germline V gene are MDHEN and SYDVKM. The CDR3 loop spans 15 amino acids. V shed 6 bases and J 3 bases; nucleotides not matched to a gene: 11. The CDR3 loop reads CASRPSDRMIYEQYF. As DNA, the CDR3 is TGTGCCAGCAGACCATCGGACAGGATGATCTACGAGCAGTACTTC.

This chain connects TRBV5-1 to TRBJ1-1, with a weak D call TRBD1 (5 bases). Trimming took 0 bases from V and 4 from J, leaving 13 bases between them. Germline CDR1 reads SGHRS; CDR2 reads YFSETQ. This CDR3 has 15 amino acids. The CDR3 DNA reads TGCGCCAGCAGCTTGGACGCAGGGTTGGGCACTGAAGCTTTCTTT. Translated: CASSLDAGLGTEAFF. Full variable domain (outside the CDR3, taken from reference TRBV5-1 and TRBJ1-1): KAGVTQTPRYLIKTRGQQVTLSCSPISGHRSVSWYQQTPGQGLQFLFEYFSETQRNKGNFPGRFSGRQFSNSRSEMNVSTLELGDSALYLCASSLDAGLGTEAFFGQGTRLTVV.

This clone occurred a few times. The CDR3 nucleotides read TGTGCCAGCAGTGACTCGGGACTAGCGGGAGAAAATGAGCAGTTCTTC. It is translated as CASSDSGLAGENEQFF. This chain joins TRBV6-4 and TRBJ2-1, with 14 bases aligning to TRBD2. The germline V gene has CDR1 MRHNA and CDR2 SNTAGT. This CDR3 comprises 16 residues. J gave up 7 bases and V 0 bases, and 2 bases lay outside the gene matches.

This clone was seen a few times. The chain couples TRBV7-9 to TRBJ1-6; tentative D call: TRBD1 (5 bases). CDR1 is SEHNR and CDR2 is FQNEAQ in the germline V gene (reference sequence). The CDR3 runs to 14 residues. The germline V and J ends were trimmed by 1 base and 6 bases, with 7 bases remaining between them. DNA for the CDR3: TGTGCCAGCAGCTTAGACGGGGGTAATTCACCCCTCCACTTT. It yields the protein CASSLDGGNSPLHF.

This chain uses TRBV6-5 with TRBJ2-1, with unresolved D. Trimming left V 6 bases short and J 0 bases short, with 6 bases between. The CDR3 extends over 13 amino acids. Per the germline V gene, CDR1 is MNHEY and CDR2 is SVGAGI. The CDR3 DNA reads TGTGCCAGCAGACAAAGCTCCTACAATGAGCAGTTCTTC. Translated: CASRQSSYNEQFF.

This chain connects TRBV19 to TRBJ2-7; TRBD1 agrees at 8 bases. In germline, CDR1 is LNHDA, CDR2 SQIVND (reference sequence). The CDR3 spans 17 residues. The trim removed 3 bases at V and 0 bases at J, leaving 10 bases unmatched. The CDR3 loop reads CASSIAGTGYSSYEQYF. CDR3 sequence (DNA): TGTGCCAGTAGTATCGCCGGGACAGGTTACAGCTCCTACGAGCAGTACTTC.

This rearrangement joins TRBV27 to TRBJ1-4, with D maybe TRBD1 (6 bases). The V gene lost 5 bases and the J gene lost 8 bases, with 15 bases spanning the gap. The CDR3 contains 14 residues. Germline values: CDR1 MNHEY, CDR2 SMNVEV (reference sequence). For the CDR3, the DNA is TGTGCCAGCAGTCTCGACAGGCCGGGGGAAAAACTGTTTTTT. Protein product: CASSLDRPGEKLFF. Full variable domain (remainder filled in from reference TRBV27 and TRBJ1-4): EAQVTQNPRYLITVTGKKLTVTCSQNMNHEYMSWYRQDPGLGLRQIYYSMNVEVTDKGDVPEGYKVSRKEKRNFPLILESPSPNQTSLYFCASSLDRPGEKLFFGSGTQLSVL.

The sample holds a few counts of this clone. The V and J genes are TRBV19 and TRBJ2-7; TRBD1 matches at 8 bases. V trimming: 6 bases; J trimming: 0 bases; junction bases outside the gene matches: 4. The germline gives CDR1 LNHDA, CDR2 SQIVND (reference sequence). This CDR3 is 14 amino acids long. The CDR3 is CASSPGQASYEQYF. The CDR3 DNA reads TGTGCCAGTAGCCCGGGACAGGCCTCCTACGAGCAGTACTTC.

The chain couples TRBV18 to TRBJ1-1, with D perhaps matching TRBD1 (6 bases). The CDR3 sequence is 15 residues long. Germline loops: CDR1 KGHSH, CDR2 LQKENI. Trimming cost V 3 bases and J 3 bases, with 14 bases left between them. CDR3 in amino acids: CASSPQQGLDTEAFF. CDR3 DNA sequence: TGTGCCAGCTCACCCCAACAGGGTCTGGACACTGAAGCTTTCTTT.

J is TRBJ1-2 and V is TRBV27; 10 nucleotides line up with TRBD1. Germline lookup yields CDR1 MNHEY and CDR2 SMNVEV (reference sequence). The V gene end was trimmed by 2 bases and the J gene end by 7 bases; junction bases not matched to a gene: 1. The CDR3 is 13 residues long. This CDR3 is CASSLGTGVGYTF. CDR3 bases: TGTGCCAGCAGTTTAGGGACAGGGGTTGGCTACACCTTC.

V is TRBV7-2 and J is TRBJ2-7, with D perhaps matching TRBD2 (5 bases). CDR1 and CDR2 (germline): SGHTA, FQGNSA. The CDR3 contains 14 residues. V gave up 3 bases and J gave up 7 bases, with 16 bases separating them. The CDR3 loop reads CASSFRVGAGEQYF. The CDR3 bases are TGTGCCAGCAGCTTTCGAGTGGGCGCGGGTGAGCAGTACTTC.

Turning to this clone: Within the sample, other DNA sequences also encode this same CDR3. The chain recombines TRBV5-1 with TRBJ2-3; 15 bases are shared with TRBD2. The germline CDR1 and CDR2 sequences are SGHRS and YFSETQ. The CDR3 extends over 17 amino acids. After removal of 4 bases from V and 3 bases from J, the junction contained 6 bases not matched to a gene. This chain's CDR3 is CASSLGLAGGGTDTQYF. CDR3 coding DNA: TGCGCCAGCAGCCTCGGACTAGCGGGAGGGGGGACAGATACGCAGTATTTT.

V and J are TRBV19 and TRBJ1-2; 7 nucleotides match TRBD1. V shed 3 bases, J shed 7 bases, and the junction held 11 bases outside the gene matches. Germline CDR1 LNHDA, CDR2 SQIVND (reference sequence). This CDR3 region has 15 residues. The CDR3 sequence is CASSMTGIDHAGYTF. CDR3 nucleotide sequence: TGTGCCAGTAGTATGACAGGGATCGACCATGCTGGCTACACCTTC.

The chain couples TRBV7-8 to TRBJ2-7; TRBD2 matches at 13 bases. The germline gives CDR1 SGHVS, CDR2 FQNEAQ. The J segment lost 6 bases and the V segment lost 5 bases, leaving 16 bases of the junction unmatched. The CDR3 covers 18 residues. DNA of the CDR3: TGTGCCAGCAGCCTAGGACTAGCGGGAGTCACATTGCTGGGCGAGCAGTACTTC. Translated, it gives CASSLGLAGVTLLGEQYF.

The rearrangement joins TRBV7-9 to TRBJ1-4; 10 bases align to TRBD1. This CDR3 comprises 16 residues. The J segment lost 7 bases and the V segment lost 2 bases, leaving 7 bases of the junction unmatched. Germline CDR1 is SEHNR and CDR2 is FQNEAQ (reference sequence). The CDR3 DNA is TGTGCCAGCAGCTTATGGGGAGACAGGGGGCGTGAAAAACTGTTTTTT. Translating it yields CASSLWGDRGREKLFF.

A word on this clone: An end of the junction differs from the germline gene, which may be a read error. This chain connects TRBV7-7 to TRBJ2-3; possible D gene TRBD2, 5 bases. In germline, CDR1 is SSHAT, CDR2 FNYEAQ (reference sequence). This CDR3 comprises 17 residues. Written as DNA, the CDR3 is TGTGCTAGCAGCTTAAACGGCGGCCACCCGGGGACAGATACGCAGTATTTT. This codes for CASSLNGGHPGTDTQYF.

This chain links TRBV25-1 with TRBJ1-2; 9 bases are shared with TRBD1. J gave up 8 bases and V 0 bases, and 7 bases lay outside the gene matches. The germline V gene has CDR1 MGHDK and CDR2 SYGVNS. The CDR3 length is 15 residues. The CDR3 here is CASSEYGGQGGGYTF. The CDR3 nucleotides read TGTGCCAGCAGTGAATATGGGGGACAGGGAGGCGGCTACACCTTC.

The chain has TRBV5-1 and TRBJ1-5, with 7 bases lining up with TRBD1. The CDR3 sequence is 14 residues long. Germline V lookup: CDR1 SGHRS, CDR2 YFSETQ. The trim removed 4 bases at V and 11 bases at J, leaving 12 bases unmatched. CDR3 residues: CASSLGTDESAQHF. The CDR3 bases are TGCGCCAGCAGCCTCGGGACAGATGAATCAGCCCAGCATTTT.

The chain combines TRBV18 with TRBJ2-3; 8 nucleotides match TRBD2. The CDR3 extends over 18 amino acids. J lost 4 bases, V lost 0 bases, and 12 bases had no gene match. Germline V gene sequence: CDR1 KGHSH, CDR2 LQKENI. CDR3 sequence (DNA): TGTGCCAGCTCACCACCGGGACGGCAAGGAGCGGGAGCAGATACGCAGTATTTT. Encoded protein: CASSPPGRQGAGADTQYF.

Concerning this clone itself: The same CDR3 is also encoded by other DNA sequences in this sample. The J gene is TRBJ2-1, the V gene TRBV9; a possible D gene is TRBD2 (6 bases). This CDR3 region has 17 residues. Germline V gene data show CDR1 as SGDLS and CDR2 as YYNGEE. V shed 4 bases and J shed 3 bases, with 20 bases lying between them. The CDR3 region is CASSPFGEEYYYNEQFF. DNA of the CDR3: TGTGCCAGCAGCCCCTTTGGGGAGGAGTATTACTACAATGAGCAGTTCTTC. The complete variable domain, with remaining parts taken from reference TRBV9 and TRBJ2-1, reads DSGVTQTPKHLITATGQRVTLRCSPRSGDLSVYWYQQSLDQGLQFLIQYYNGEERAKGNILERFSAQQFPDLHSELNLSSLELGDSALYFCASSPFGEEYYYNEQFFGPGTRLTVL.

The rearrangement joins TRBV20-1 to TRBJ2-5, with TRBD1 matching over 11 bases. J gave up 4 bases and V 3 bases, and 4 bases lay outside the gene matches. Germline V lookup: CDR1 DFQATT, CDR2 SNEGSKA (reference sequence). The CDR3 contains 14 residues. CDR3 DNA: TGCAGTGCTAGTCCGGACAGGGGGCTAGAGACCCAGTACTTC. This codes for CSASPDRGLETQYF.

The CDR3 coding sequence is TGTGCTAGTGGTTTGGCCGAGAGGGCCTTTGAAGCTTTCTTT. This codes for CASGLAERAFEAFF. This rearrangement joins TRBV12-5 to TRBJ1-1; no clear D gene. The germline V gene encodes CDR1 LGHNT and CDR2 FRNRAP. The CDR3 loop spans 14 amino acids. V shed 1 base and J shed 7 bases, with 13 bases lying between them. Full variable domain (missing parts from reference TRBV12-5 and TRBJ1-1): DARVTQTPRHKVTEMGQEVTMRCQPILGHNTVFWYRQTMMQGLELLAYFRNRAPLDDSGMPKDRFSAEMPDATLATLKIQPSEPRDSAVYFCASGLAERAFEAFFGQGTRLTVV.